Listed below are T cell receptor beta chains from one sample, sequenced in a study of sequential checkpoint blockade in melanoma. Repertoires were generated with immunoSEQ multiplex PCR, while TCRdb's copy carries only in-frame clones and drops some. Here the sample spans approximately 21,000 clones, roughly four fifths being singletons. Material: CD8+ T cells sorted from blood (inferred from file names), obtained from a patient given nivolumab and ipilimumab in sequence. These receptors were taken from a human donor with melanoma. The CDR3 runs from the conserved cysteine through the conserved F or W. The D gene is left open where the match is weak. Some rows mark clone size as missing; the rest say once, few, many or name a class of expanded clone.

v_call: TRBV27
clone_size: .
d_call: TRBD1
j_call: TRBJ1-4
cdr3_aa: CASSEGQFNEKLFF
cdr3_nt: TGTGCCAGCAGTGAGGGACAGTTTAATGAAAAACTGTTTTTT

v_call: TRBV29-1
clone_size: .
d_call: TRBD1
j_call: TRBJ1-1
cdr3_aa: CSVEGGSVDRGNTEAFF
cdr3_nt: TGCAGCGTTGAAGGAGGTTCCGTTGACAGGGGGAACACTGAAGCTTTCTTT

v_call: TRBV6-1
clone_size: .
d_call: .
j_call: TRBJ2-3
cdr3_aa: CASSPQERSTDTQYF
cdr3_nt: TGTGCCAGCAGTCCCCAGGAGCGGAGCACAGATACGCAGTATTTT

v_call: TRBV7-2
clone_size: few
d_call: .
j_call: TRBJ1-3
cdr3_aa: CASSPQGSGNTIYF
cdr3_nt: TGTGCCAGCAGCCCACAGGGCTCTGGAAACACCATATATTTT

v_call: TRBV19
clone_size: few
d_call: TRBD2
j_call: TRBJ2-2
cdr3_aa: CASSLASGYFGTGELFF
cdr3_nt: TGTGCCAGTAGCTTGGCTAGCGGGTATTTTGGCACCGGGGAGCTGTTTTTT

v_call: TRBV27
clone_size: .
d_call: TRBD1
j_call: TRBJ1-1
cdr3_aa: CASSQGTGGALYTEAFF
cdr3_nt: TGTGCCAGCAGTCAAGGGACAGGGGGGGCATTGTACACTGAAGCTTTCTTT

v_call: TRBV7-6
clone_size: .
d_call: .
j_call: TRBJ2-2
cdr3_aa: CASSLDRLATGELFF
cdr3_nt: TGTGCCAGCAGCTTAGATAGGCTAGCAACCGGGGAGCTGTTTTTT

v_call: TRBV28
clone_size: .
d_call: TRBD1
j_call: TRBJ1-5
cdr3_aa: CASSLIRQGAGQPQHF
cdr3_nt: TGTGCCAGCAGTTTAATCCGGCAGGGGGCGGGTCAGCCCCAGCATTTT

v_call: TRBV11-2
clone_size: few
d_call: .
j_call: TRBJ2-4
cdr3_aa: CASSLGGEAKNIQYF
cdr3_nt: TGTGCCAGCAGCTTAGGGGGAGAGGCCAAAAACATTCAGTACTTC

v_call: TRBV21-1
clone_size: .
d_call: .
j_call: TRBJ2-5
cdr3_aa: CASSTKRGRETQYF
cdr3_nt: TGTGCCAGCAGCACGAAGAGGGGGAGAGAGACCCAGTACTTC

v_call: TRBV7-2
clone_size: .
d_call: TRBD1
j_call: TRBJ2-7
cdr3_aa: CASSRDSHEQYF
cdr3_nt: TGTGCCAGCAGCCGGGACAGCCACGAGCAGTACTTC

v_call: TRBV9
clone_size: once
d_call: .
j_call: TRBJ2-7
cdr3_aa: CASSVDTNYEQYF
cdr3_nt: TGTGCCAGCAGCGTAGACACGAACTACGAGCAGTACTTC

v_call: TRBV27
clone_size: .
d_call: TRBD1
j_call: TRBJ1-5
cdr3_aa: CASSSAGTGGQPQHF
cdr3_nt: TGTGCCAGCAGTTCCGCCGGGACAGGGGGACAGCCCCAGCATTTT

v_call: TRBV6-5
clone_size: .
d_call: .
j_call: TRBJ1-3
cdr3_aa: CASSYRGSSGNTIYF
cdr3_nt: TGTGCCAGCAGTTACAGAGGCAGCTCTGGAAACACCATATATTTT

v_call: TRBV4-3
clone_size: .
d_call: .
j_call: TRBJ1-4
cdr3_aa: CASSPRYQGNNEKLFF
cdr3_nt: TGCGCCAGCAGCCCCAGATATCAGGGCAATAATGAAAAACTGTTTTTT

v_call: TRBV28
clone_size: once
d_call: TRBD2
j_call: TRBJ2-7
cdr3_aa: CASSPRTSGVSKQYF
cdr3_nt: TGTGCCAGCAGCCCTCGGACTAGCGGGGTTTCGAAGCAGTACTTC

v_call: TRBV27
clone_size: few
d_call: .
j_call: TRBJ2-7
cdr3_aa: CASSFRAGPGYEQYF
cdr3_nt: TGTGCCAGCAGTTTCAGGGCGGGACCCGGCTACGAGCAGTACTTC

v_call: TRBV27
clone_size: .
d_call: TRBD1
j_call: TRBJ2-6
cdr3_aa: CASSLTGAGANVLTF
cdr3_nt: TGTGCCAGCAGTTTAACAGGGGCTGGGGCCAACGTCCTGACTTTC

v_call: TRBV7-6
clone_size: .
d_call: .
j_call: TRBJ2-1
cdr3_aa: CASSLVVRNEQFF
cdr3_nt: TGTGCCAGCAGCTTAGTAGTTCGGAATGAGCAGTTCTTC

v_call: TRBV27
clone_size: .
d_call: TRBD2
j_call: TRBJ2-2
cdr3_aa: CASSLYRAGITGELFF
cdr3_nt: TGTGCCAGCAGTTTATACCGAGCGGGAATAACCGGGGAGCTGTTTTTT

v_call: TRBV19
clone_size: .
d_call: .
j_call: TRBJ1-5
cdr3_aa: CASETGTRQPQHF
cdr3_nt: TGTGCCAGTGAAACAGGGACGAGACAGCCCCAGCATTTT

v_call: TRBV7-9
clone_size: .
d_call: TRBD1
j_call: TRBJ1-1
cdr3_aa: CASSSRGPGNTEAFF
cdr3_nt: TGTGCCAGCAGCTCCAGGGGGCCGGGGAACACTGAAGCTTTCTTT

v_call: TRBV28
clone_size: .
d_call: TRBD1
j_call: TRBJ2-2
cdr3_aa: CASSLSRQGTGELFF
cdr3_nt: TGTGCCAGCAGTTTATCCCGACAGGGCACCGGGGAGCTGTTTTTT

v_call: TRBV9
clone_size: .
d_call: TRBD2
j_call: TRBJ2-2
cdr3_aa: CASSDFGGSDTGELFF
cdr3_nt: TGTGCCAGCAGCGACTTCGGCGGGAGTGACACCGGGGAGCTGTTTTTT

v_call: TRBV27
clone_size: .
d_call: .
j_call: TRBJ1-4
cdr3_aa: CASSLKAGVTNEKLFF
cdr3_nt: TGTGCCAGCAGTTTAAAGGCAGGGGTCACTAATGAAAAACTGTTTTTT

v_call: TRBV7-2
clone_size: once
d_call: TRBD1
j_call: TRBJ2-7
cdr3_aa: CASSFQSGTGVNEQYF
cdr3_nt: TGTGCCAGCAGCTTTCAGTCCGGGACAGGGGTAAACGAGCAGTACTTC

v_call: TRBV6-6
clone_size: .
d_call: .
j_call: TRBJ1-1
cdr3_aa: CASSPNQGITEAFF
cdr3_nt: TGTGCCAGCAGTCCAAATCAGGGTATAACTGAAGCTTTCTTT

v_call: TRBV6-5
clone_size: .
d_call: .
j_call: TRBJ2-7
cdr3_aa: CASSPEVAAYEQYF
cdr3_nt: TGTGCCAGCAGTCCCGAGGTAGCGGCCTACGAGCAGTACTTC

v_call: TRBV6-6
clone_size: few
d_call: TRBD1
j_call: TRBJ2-2
cdr3_aa: CASSRGQGTSVGELFF
cdr3_nt: TGTGCCAGCAGCAGGGGACAGGGAACCTCGGTCGGGGAGCTGTTTTTT

v_call: TRBV30
clone_size: .
d_call: TRBD2
j_call: TRBJ2-1
cdr3_aa: CAWSGVAGGPRNEQFF
cdr3_nt: TGTGCCTGGAGTGGGGTAGCGGGAGGGCCTAGGAATGAGCAGTTCTTC

v_call: TRBV5-1
clone_size: .
d_call: .
j_call: TRBJ2-1
cdr3_aa: CASSLAQGYNEQFF
cdr3_nt: TGCGCCAGCAGCTTGGCACAGGGCTACAATGAGCAGTTCTTC

v_call: TRBV2
clone_size: .
d_call: TRBD1
j_call: TRBJ2-1
cdr3_aa: CASKYQGQGGNEQFF
cdr3_nt: TGTGCCAGCAAATATCAGGGACAGGGGGGCAATGAGCAGTTCTTC

v_call: TRBV27
clone_size: .
d_call: TRBD2
j_call: TRBJ2-3
cdr3_aa: CASLPLAGLSTDTQYF
cdr3_nt: TGTGCCAGCCTTCCGCTAGCGGGGCTTAGCACAGATACGCAGTATTTT

v_call: TRBV27
clone_size: .
d_call: TRBD2
j_call: TRBJ2-3
cdr3_aa: CASSTRLAGRVSDTQYF
cdr3_nt: TGTGCCAGCAGTACGAGACTAGCGGGAAGGGTTTCAGATACGCAGTATTTT

v_call: TRBV9
clone_size: .
d_call: .
j_call: TRBJ2-1
cdr3_aa: CASSVEGGSYNEQFF
cdr3_nt: TGTGCCAGCAGCGTAGAAGGAGGATCCTACAATGAGCAGTTCTTC

v_call: TRBV7-7
clone_size: .
d_call: TRBD2
j_call: TRBJ2-5
cdr3_aa: CASSLYPPGLGVQETQYF
cdr3_nt: TGTGCTAGCAGCTTATATCCCCCGGGACTAGGGGTCCAAGAGACCCAGTACTTC

v_call: TRBV14
clone_size: .
d_call: TRBD2
j_call: TRBJ2-4
cdr3_aa: CASSRGAGGSKNIQYF
cdr3_nt: TGTGCCAGCAGTAGGGGAGCGGGAGGATCAAAAAACATTCAGTACTTC

v_call: TRBV27
clone_size: .
d_call: .
j_call: TRBJ2-7
cdr3_aa: CASRGRGHEQYF
cdr3_nt: TGTGCCAGCAGAGGTCGAGGCCACGAGCAGTACTTC

v_call: TRBV2
clone_size: .
d_call: .
j_call: TRBJ2-7
cdr3_aa: CASSETETYEQYF
cdr3_nt: TGTGCCAGCAGTGAAACGGAGACCTACGAGCAGTACTTC

v_call: TRBV2
clone_size: .
d_call: TRBD1
j_call: TRBJ1-5
cdr3_aa: CASRKQGAGVYSNQPQHF
cdr3_nt: TGTGCCAGCAGGAAACAGGGGGCGGGGGTATACAGCAATCAGCCCCAGCATTTT

v_call: TRBV5-1
clone_size: .
d_call: TRBD1
j_call: TRBJ2-7
cdr3_aa: CASRRTPGQGSYEQYF
cdr3_nt: TGCGCCAGCCGGAGGACCCCGGGACAGGGATCCTACGAGCAGTACTTC

v_call: TRBV7-3
clone_size: .
d_call: .
j_call: TRBJ2-1
cdr3_aa: CASSRDGRGAFGRPSYNEQFF
cdr3_nt: TGTGCCAGCAGCCGGGACGGACGAGGGGCATTCGGGAGACCATCCTACAATGAGCAGTTCTTC

v_call: TRBV19
clone_size: .
d_call: .
j_call: TRBJ2-6
cdr3_aa: CACRASGANVLTF
cdr3_nt: TGTGCCTGCAGGGCTTCTGGGGCCAACGTCCTGACTTTC

v_call: TRBV5-6
clone_size: once
d_call: .
j_call: TRBJ2-2
cdr3_aa: CASSLYGELFF
cdr3_nt: TGTGCCAGCAGCTTATACGGGGAGCTGTTTTTT

v_call: TRBV19
clone_size: .
d_call: .
j_call: TRBJ2-1
cdr3_aa: CASSRGDSYQNEQFF
cdr3_nt: TGTGCCAGTAGTAGGGGGGACAGTTACCAGAATGAGCAGTTCTTC

v_call: TRBV28
clone_size: .
d_call: .
j_call: TRBJ2-6
cdr3_aa: CASSEMSGSGANVLTF
cdr3_nt: TGTGCCAGCAGTGAGATGTCGGGGTCTGGGGCCAACGTCCTGACTTTC

v_call: TRBV18
clone_size: few
d_call: TRBD1
j_call: TRBJ2-2
cdr3_aa: CASSPTGQGGIGELFF
cdr3_nt: TGTGCCAGCTCACCAACTGGACAGGGCGGCATCGGGGAGCTGTTTTTT

v_call: TRBV16
clone_size: .
d_call: .
j_call: TRBJ2-5
cdr3_aa: CASSLPAGKTQYF
cdr3_nt: TGTGCCAGCAGCCTCCCTGCAGGGAAGACCCAGTACTTC

v_call: TRBV29-1
clone_size: .
d_call: .
j_call: TRBJ1-5
cdr3_aa: CSVISSNQPQHF
cdr3_nt: TGCAGCGTGATTAGTAGCAATCAGCCCCAGCATTTT

v_call: TRBV7-4
clone_size: .
d_call: TRBD2
j_call: TRBJ2-1
cdr3_aa: CASRGPLAGVYNEQFF
cdr3_nt: TGTGCCAGCAGGGGGCCCCTAGCGGGAGTATACAATGAGCAGTTCTTC

v_call: TRBV4-3
clone_size: .
d_call: .
j_call: TRBJ1-1
cdr3_aa: CASSQSGNTEAFF
cdr3_nt: TGCGCCAGCAGCCAGTCAGGGAACACTGAAGCTTTCTTT

v_call: TRBV9
clone_size: .
d_call: TRBD2
j_call: TRBJ2-1
cdr3_aa: CASSPILAGLFF
cdr3_nt: TGTGCCAGCAGCCCCATACTAGCGGGATTGTTCTTC